What follows describes a single T cell receptor beta chain. The sample originates from a study of blood T cell repertoires in COVID-19. At the level of the study: Collection of acute and convalescent COVID-19 samples took place in the United States, Italy and Spain. Nucleic acid was either cDNA or gDNA, and it came from T cells, B-cell-depleted T cells, or PBMCs.

In the original analysis: Using reference gene primer amplification, nucleated cell counts were estimated. Clones were sequenced by immunoSEQ multiplex PCR, and TCRdb holds only the in-frame ones, with some missing. That table furnishes V, J and clone size, whereas the DNA furnished D and trimming. The sample has about 99,000 clones; roughly 80% are singletons. CDR3 length equals 15 residues. Germline-derived CDR1 and CDR2 are SGDLS and YYNGEE. V gave up 0 bases and J gave up 1 base; unmatched junction bases: 2. The origin of this receptor is a woman of 80 years or more with active or convalescent COVID-19. This chain uses TRBV9 with TRBJ2-7; 9 nucleotides agree with TRBD1. The specimen sequenced was peripheral blood. The CDR3 is CASSVGDRVSYEQYF. CDR3 sequence (DNA): TGTGCCAGCAGCGTAGGGGACAGGGTATCCTACGAGCAGTACTTC. The full variable domain, rest sourced from reference TRBV9 and TRBJ2-7, is DSGVTQTPKHLITATGQRVTLRCSPRSGDLSVYWYQQSLDQGLQFLIQYYNGEERAKGNILERFSAQQFPDLHSELNLSSLELGDSALYFCASSVGDRVSYEQYFGPGTRLTVT.